One sample yielded the 27 T cell receptor beta chains listed below, sequenced in a study of shared clonotypes between healthy human individuals. Repertoires were generated with immunoSEQ multiplex PCR, while TCRdb's copy carries only in-frame clones and drops some. The profile covers about 510,000 clones, with 60% to 80% appearing a single time and about 12% taken by the ten largest. Sequenced input: PBMCs. The receptors come from a woman aged 35 to 49 in good health. Some clones in this sample may be carry-over from other donors' samples.

The CDR3 sequence: CASSTENQPQHF. The CDR3 DNA sequence: TGTGCCAGCAGCACTGAAAATCAGCCCCAGCATTTT. This chain connects TRBV7-9 to TRBJ1-5; no definite D call. This CDR3 is built from 12 residues. Germline V gene data show CDR1 as SEHNR and CDR2 as FQNEAQ (reference sequence). V was cut by 5 bases and J by 4 bases, with 6 bases left in between.

This chain links TRBV28 with TRBJ1-1; possible D gene TRBD1, 6 bases. Per the germline V gene, CDR1 is MDHEN and CDR2 is SYDVKM. This CDR3 contains 12 residues. Trimming took off 5 bases at V and 7 bases at J, with 11 bases between the two ends. CDR3 residues: CASSPTGLEAFF. CDR3 DNA: TGTGCCAGCAGTCCTACAGGGCTTGAAGCTTTCTTT.

The chain is built from TRBV28 and TRBJ1-5, with D unclear. The CDR3 contains 15 residues. V was clipped by 1 base and J by 1 base, with 8 bases between them. CDR1 MDHEN and CDR2 SYDVKM come from the germline V gene. The CDR3: CASSLSLGSNQPQHF. CDR3 coding DNA: TGTGCCAGCAGTTTATCTTTGGGGAGCAATCAGCCCCAGCATTTT.

This clone has a single count. CDR3 coding DNA: TGTGCCAGCAGGGAAACAGGGGGCTGGGAGACCCAGTACTTC. Residues: CASRETGGWETQYF. The chain is built from TRBV6-6 and TRBJ2-5, with 9 nucleotides matching TRBD1. J was trimmed by 5 bases and V by 6 bases; bases with no gene match: 7. CDR3 size: 14 residues. The germline V gene encodes CDR1 MNHNY and CDR2 SVGAGI (reference sequence).

V is TRBV27 and J is TRBJ2-7; 12 nucleotides line up with TRBD2. V dropped 5 bases and J dropped 6; count of bases not matched to a gene: 5. The CDR3 covers 14 residues. Germline V lookup: CDR1 MNHEY, CDR2 SMNVEV (reference sequence). As DNA, the CDR3 is TGTGCCAGCAGTAGACTAGCGGGAGTCGGCGAGCAGTACTTC. Amino acids: CASSRLAGVGEQYF.

The chain employs TRBV5-1 and TRBJ1-4; D ambiguous. Looked up from germline, CDR1 is SGHRS and CDR2 is YFSETQ. This CDR3 contains 16 residues. Between the trimmed V and J ends, which lost 1 base and 5 bases, there was a span of 15 bases. The CDR3 loop reads CASSLFPGIGNEKLFF. The DNA of the CDR3 is TGCGCCAGCAGCTTGTTTCCGGGGATTGGGAATGAAAAACTGTTTTTT.

The V gene is TRBV9, the J gene TRBJ2-1; D unclear. Trimming removed 3 bases at V and 4 bases at J, with 8 bases between. Germline-derived CDR1 and CDR2 are SGDLS and YYNGEE. This CDR3 spans 13 amino acids. This chain's CDR3 is CASSGTEYNEQFF. The CDR3 DNA follows: TGTGCCAGCAGCGGGACGGAATACAATGAGCAGTTCTTC.

This chain joins TRBV19 and TRBJ1-1; TRBD1 matches 10 bases. V shed 6 bases and J 8 bases; nucleotides not matched to a gene: 12. Germline values: CDR1 LNHDA, CDR2 SQIVND (reference sequence). CDR3 length equals 15 residues. The CDR3 spells CASSTRDRGGWEAFF. The CDR3 DNA follows: TGTGCCAGTAGCACCCGGGACAGGGGTGGTTGGGAAGCTTTCTTT.

This clone was detected a few times. V usage is TRBV28 and J usage is TRBJ1-1; tentative D call: TRBD1 (5 bases). Germline V lookup: CDR1 MDHEN, CDR2 SYDVKM. The germline V and J ends were trimmed by 9 bases and 1 base, with 12 bases remaining between them. CDR3 length: 13 amino acids. CDR3 region: CASRTPGNTEAFF. CDR3 DNA: TGTGCCAGTAGGACACCAGGGAACACTGAAGCTTTCTTT.

This chain links TRBV10-3 with TRBJ2-2; 8 bases map to TRBD1. The CDR3 contains 13 residues. The germline V gene encodes CDR1 ENHRY and CDR2 SYGVKD. The trim removed 6 bases at V and 7 bases at J, leaving 4 bases unmatched. As DNA, the CDR3 is TGTGCCATCAGGCAGGGGGCGAGCGGGGAGCTGTTTTTT. It specifies CAIRQGASGELFF.

The chain uses TRBV27 and TRBJ1-1; D gene uncertain. The germline gives CDR1 MNHEY, CDR2 SMNVEV (reference sequence). This CDR3 has 14 amino acids. V lost 2 bases and J lost 2, with 9 bases in between. DNA for the CDR3: TGTGCCAGCAGTTTAAGGTACAGAAACACTGAAGCTTTCTTT. Translated: CASSLRYRNTEAFF.

The V call is TRBV13, the J call TRBJ2-1; D remains unclear. This CDR3 has 14 amino acids. Germline CDR1 is PRHDT and CDR2 is FYEKMQ (reference sequence). Trimming stripped 7 bases from V and 7 bases from J, with 17 bases between. Here the CDR3 DNA reads TGTGCCAGCAATGTCCGGCAGCCCGGGAATGAGCAGTTCTTC. Translation: CASNVRQPGNEQFF.

The rearrangement links TRBV10-3 to TRBJ2-3; a weak D match, TRBD2 (6 bases). Trimming took 0 bases from V and 5 from J, leaving 9 bases between them. Germline CDR1 reads ENHRY; CDR2 reads SYGVKD. The CDR3 has 14 amino acids. The DNA for the CDR3 is TGTGCCATCAGTGAGTCACGGGGGAGAGATACGCAGTATTTT. The encoded protein is CAISESRGRDTQYF.

This chain joins TRBV15 and TRBJ2-3; TRBD2 matches 8 bases. Germline lookup yields CDR1 LNHNV and CDR2 YYDKDF (reference sequence). This CDR3 region has 13 residues. The junction had 1 base not matched to a gene; V was cut back by 3 bases and J by 5 bases. CDR3 DNA: TGTGCCACCAGCAGCGGGGGGGGAGATACGCAGTATTTT. Translated: CATSSGGGDTQYF.

The chain couples TRBV5-8 to TRBJ2-1, with TRBD2 identical over 9 bases. The CDR3 runs to 17 residues. CDR1 and CDR2 (germline): SGHTS, YDEGEE. V lost 0 bases to trimming and J lost 7 bases; unmatched junction nucleotides: 11. The CDR3, as DNA: TGTGCCAGCAGCTTGGGGGAGTCTAGCGGGACCCGGAATGAGCAGTTCTTC. It yields the protein CASSLGESSGTRNEQFF.

The chain has TRBV7-2 and TRBJ2-3; 7 bases agree with TRBD2. The CDR3 covers 15 residues. Germline lookup yields CDR1 SGHTA and CDR2 FQGNSA. Trimming took 6 bases from V and 5 from J; bases not matched to a gene: 11. This CDR3 is CASSQLGGSGDTQYF. The CDR3 DNA reads TGTGCCAGCAGTCAGCTCGGCGGGAGCGGAGATACGCAGTATTTT.

The V and J genes are TRBV6-6 and TRBJ1-2; D gene uncertain. Germline values: CDR1 MNHNY, CDR2 SVGAGI (reference sequence). The V end was cut by 0 bases, the J end by 8 bases, with 10 bases between. The length of the CDR3 is 13 residues. The CDR3 protein is CASSYSTAWGYTF. The CDR3 nucleotides read TGTGCCAGCAGTTACTCGACTGCGTGGGGCTACACCTTC.

This clone was recorded a few times. The V gene is TRBV2, the J gene TRBJ2-7; TRBD1 is a possible D gene (6 bases). Germline V lookup: CDR1 SNHLY, CDR2 FYNNEI. V was shortened by 5 bases and J by 2 bases, with 13 bases between the two germline ends. The CDR3 sequence is 14 residues long. The DNA of the CDR3 is TGTGCCAGCAGTCCCTTCGCAGGGGCCTACGAGCAGTACTTC. Translating gives CASSPFAGAYEQYF.

The rearrangement uses TRBV5-1 and TRBJ2-3, with TRBD2 matching over 10 bases. The germline V gene encodes CDR1 SGHRS and CDR2 YFSETQ. The CDR3 sequence is 16 residues long. The trim removed 0 bases at V and 2 bases at J, leaving 3 bases unmatched. CDR3 coding DNA: TGCGCCAGCAGCTTGGTCCTAGCGGGGGCCACAGATACGCAGTATTTT. Encoded protein: CASSLVLAGATDTQYF.

Details on this clone: At one boundary the junction diverges from the germline segment, which might be a read error. The rearrangement joins TRBV7-7 to TRBJ2-3; D could derive from TRBD1 or TRBD2 (5 bases each). This CDR3 spans 13 amino acids. From germline, CDR1 is SSHAT and CDR2 FNYEAQ (reference sequence). CDR3 in amino acids: CASSEGPADTQYF. In nucleotides, the CDR3 is TGTGCTAGCAGTGAGGGGCCGGCAGATACGCAGTATTTT.

The rearrangement links TRBV11-2 to TRBJ2-7, with D tentatively TRBD2 (5 bases). The CDR3 totals 18 residues. Trimming shortened V by 1 base and J by 0 bases, and 19 bases separated the two germline ends. Germline V gives CDR1 SGHAT, CDR2 FQNNGV. In nucleotides, the CDR3 is TGTGCCAGCAGCTTAGCGGTTAGGTCTAGCAGGAGCTCCTACGAGCAGTACTTC. It yields the protein CASSLAVRSSRSSYEQYF.

This chain connects TRBV29-1 to TRBJ1-2; D gene ambiguous. V was clipped by 4 bases and J by 2 bases, with 8 bases between them. CDR1 and CDR2 from the germline V gene are SQVTM and ANQGSEA. The CDR3 extends over 12 amino acids. CDR3: CSVVIVNYGYTF. The DNA of the CDR3 is TGCAGCGTTGTAATCGTCAACTATGGCTACACCTTC. Variable domain in full (rest from reference TRBV29-1 and TRBJ1-2): SAVISQKPSRDICQRGTSLTIQCQVDSQVTMMFWYRQQPGQSLTLIATANQGSEATYESGFVIDKFPISRPNLTFSTLTVSNMSPEDSSIYLCSVVIVNYGYTFGSGTRLTVV.

This clone appeared a single time. The rearrangement links TRBV7-3 to TRBJ2-5, with 8 positions matching TRBD2. Matching the DNA end better, TRBJ2-7 makes the J call doubtful. Germline values: CDR1 SGHTA, CDR2 FQGTGA. This CDR3 spans 14 amino acids. The CDR3 DNA reads as TGTGCCAGCAGCGCCACGGGACTAGGGAACGAGCAGTACTTC. Translated, it gives CASSATGLGNEQYF.

V and J are TRBV2 and TRBJ1-2; D not resolved. The V end lost 3 bases, the J end lost 2 bases, and 10 bases lay between the germline ends. The germline V gene has CDR1 SNHLY and CDR2 FYNNEI. CDR3 size: 14 residues. This chain's CDR3 is CASSDWGSNYGYTF. In DNA, the CDR3 is TGTGCCAGCAGTGATTGGGGATCGAACTATGGCTACACCTTC. Based on the CDR3 plus reference TRBV2 and TRBJ1-2, the full variable domain is EPEVTQTPSHQVTQMGQEVILRCVPISNHLYFYWYRQILGQKVEFLVSFYNNEISEKSEIFDDQFSVERPDGSNFTLKIRSTKLEDSAMYFCASSDWGSNYGYTFGSGTRLTVV.

The V gene is TRBV4-3, the J gene TRBJ2-5, with 8 positions matching TRBD1. The CDR3 sequence is 16 residues long. V shed 2 bases, J shed 5 bases, and the junction held 10 bases outside the gene matches. Germline lookup yields CDR1 LGHNA and CDR2 YSLEER. The CDR3 loop reads CASSQKGPGGGETQYF. The CDR3 DNA sequence: TGCGCCAGCAGCCAAAAGGGGCCAGGGGGCGGGGAGACCCAGTACTTC.

This chain connects TRBV7-2 to TRBJ2-5; 7 nucleotides agree with TRBD1. J gave up 4 bases and V 5 bases, and 10 bases lay outside the gene matches. The CDR3 sequence is 15 residues long. Germline CDR1 reads SGHTA; CDR2 reads FQGNSA. CDR3 sequence: CASSRQRGLGETQYF. CDR3 DNA: TGTGCCAGCAGCAGACAAAGGGGGCTCGGAGAGACCCAGTACTTC. Full variable domain (missing parts from reference TRBV7-2 and TRBJ2-5): GAGVSQSPSNKVTEKGKDVELRCDPISGHTALYWYRQSLGQGLEFLIYFQGNSAPDKSGLPSDRFSAERTGGSVSTLTIQRTQQEDSAVYLCASSRQRGLGETQYFGPGTRLLVL.

This rearrangement joins TRBV7-8 to TRBJ2-7; the D call may be TRBD1 or TRBD2 (6 bases each). V lost 5 bases, J lost 7 bases, and 18 bases lay in between. The CDR3 consists of 14 residues. Germline loops: CDR1 SGHVS, CDR2 FQNEAQ. The CDR3 DNA sequence: TGTGCCAGCAGCCGGGGGCAATCGGCGCGAGAGCAGTACTTC. Amino acids: CASSRGQSAREQYF.